Given below is one TCR beta chain in context. Its antigen remains unknown. Each CDR3 protein is one row after TCRdb ran MiXCR on the 5' RACE reads. Among roughly 480,000 distinct CDR3 sequences listed, approximately 24% were seen once. This entry is derived from a study of identical twins. This CDR3 has 16 amino acids. The ends were cut back, 6 bases at V and 5 bases at J, with 23 bases in the middle. CDR1 is MNHNS, CDR2 SASEGT, per germline. Whole-study findings and limits: Whereas memory repertoires showed no such difference, abundant cord blood beta clonotypes carried fewer insertions.

In addition, the sample was reused for a study of T cells expressing NK-cell markers. In that study: Eight donors were sequenced, of whom seven were HCMV-seropositive, while the remaining one was HCMV-seronegative. Several experiments confined sorting to alpha-beta TCR T cells with an anti-gamma-delta TCR antibody.

This chain links TRBV6-1 with TRBJ2-7, with D perhaps given as TRBD1 or TRBD2 (5 bases each). The sample consisted of CD4+ T cells sorted from blood. The clonotype originates from a woman between 18 and 29 years old in good health. DNA for the CDR3: TGTGCCAGCAGGCTAATACAAAGGGGACCGGGTAACGAGCAGTACTTC. It specifies CASRLIQRGPGNEQYF.